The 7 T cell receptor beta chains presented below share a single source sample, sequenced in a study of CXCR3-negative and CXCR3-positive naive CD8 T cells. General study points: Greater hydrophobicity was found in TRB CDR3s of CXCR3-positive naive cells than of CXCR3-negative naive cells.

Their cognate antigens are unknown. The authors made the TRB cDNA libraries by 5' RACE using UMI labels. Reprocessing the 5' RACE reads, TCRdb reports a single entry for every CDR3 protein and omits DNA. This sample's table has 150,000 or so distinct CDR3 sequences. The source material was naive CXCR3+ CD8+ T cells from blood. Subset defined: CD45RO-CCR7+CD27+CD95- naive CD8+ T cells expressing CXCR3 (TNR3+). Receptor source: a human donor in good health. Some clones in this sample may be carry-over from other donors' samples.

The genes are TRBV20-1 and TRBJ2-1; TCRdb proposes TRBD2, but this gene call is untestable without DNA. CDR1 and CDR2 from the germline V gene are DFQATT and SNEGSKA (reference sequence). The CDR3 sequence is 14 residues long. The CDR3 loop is CSVVPSGGYNEQFF.

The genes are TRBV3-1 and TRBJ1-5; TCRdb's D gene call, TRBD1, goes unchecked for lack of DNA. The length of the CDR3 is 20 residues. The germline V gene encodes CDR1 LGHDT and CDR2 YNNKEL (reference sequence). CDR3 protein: CASSQVGGTGGFYSNQPQHF.

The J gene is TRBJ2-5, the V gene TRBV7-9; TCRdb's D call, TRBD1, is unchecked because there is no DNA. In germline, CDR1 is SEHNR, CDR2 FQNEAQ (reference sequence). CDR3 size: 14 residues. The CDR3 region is CASSRQGNQETQYF.

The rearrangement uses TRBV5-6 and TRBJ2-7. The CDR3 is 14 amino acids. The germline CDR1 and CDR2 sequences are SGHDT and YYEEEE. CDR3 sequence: CASSLGTDSYEQYF. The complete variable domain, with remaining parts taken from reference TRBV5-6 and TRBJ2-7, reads DAGVTQSPTHLIKTRGQQVTLRCSPKSGHDTVSWYQQALGQGPQFIFQYYEEEERQRGNFPDRFSGHQFPNYSSELNVNALLLGDSALYLCASSLGTDSYEQYFGPGTRLTVT.

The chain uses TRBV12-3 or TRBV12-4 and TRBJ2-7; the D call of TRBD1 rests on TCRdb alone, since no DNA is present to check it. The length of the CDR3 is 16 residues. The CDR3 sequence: CPSSPMVTGEGDEQYF.

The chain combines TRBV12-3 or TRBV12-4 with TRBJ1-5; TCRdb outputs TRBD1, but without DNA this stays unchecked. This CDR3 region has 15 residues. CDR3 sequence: CASSDSVDSNQPQHF.

The CDR3 region is CASSLAGAGINTGELFF. V and J are TRBV5-1 and TRBJ2-2; TCRdb picks TRBD2, but there is no DNA to check that call. CDR3 length equals 17 residues. CDR1 is SGHRS, CDR2 YFSETQ, per germline. The full variable domain, rest sourced from reference TRBV5-1 and TRBJ2-2, is KAGVTQTPRYLIKTRGQQVTLSCSPISGHRSVSWYQQTPGQGLQFLFEYFSETQRNKGNFPGRFSGRQFSNSRSEMNVSTLELGDSALYLCASSLAGAGINTGELFFGEGSRLTVL.